This T cell receptor beta chain was captured by sequencing in a study of T-cell memory formation after mild COVID-19. This clonotype was seen only a few times. Its matching antigen is unknown. CDR3 length equals 12 residues. V gave up 3 bases and J gave up 6 bases, with 8 bases separating them. Per the germline V gene, CDR1 is SEHNR and CDR2 is FQNEAQ (reference sequence). TCRdb ran MiXCR on the 5' RACE reads and lists one entry per CDR3 protein. The sample lists tens of thousands of distinct CDR3 sequences, more than 11% occurring once. Findings and caveats of the study: In pre-infection memory, a portion of responding clones appeared, which suggested that cross-reactive memory joined.

The rearrangement links TRBV7-9 to TRBJ1-1, with unresolved D. The sequenced sample was PBMCs or a T cell subset sorted from them (not recorded which). This receptor was taken from an adult woman who had mild COVID-19 (a few samples of this study predate the infection). Cell type and time point are not known. The CDR3 loop reads CASSLGGAEAFF. CDR3 DNA: TGTGCCAGCAGCTTGGGTGGGGCTGAAGCTTTCTTT.